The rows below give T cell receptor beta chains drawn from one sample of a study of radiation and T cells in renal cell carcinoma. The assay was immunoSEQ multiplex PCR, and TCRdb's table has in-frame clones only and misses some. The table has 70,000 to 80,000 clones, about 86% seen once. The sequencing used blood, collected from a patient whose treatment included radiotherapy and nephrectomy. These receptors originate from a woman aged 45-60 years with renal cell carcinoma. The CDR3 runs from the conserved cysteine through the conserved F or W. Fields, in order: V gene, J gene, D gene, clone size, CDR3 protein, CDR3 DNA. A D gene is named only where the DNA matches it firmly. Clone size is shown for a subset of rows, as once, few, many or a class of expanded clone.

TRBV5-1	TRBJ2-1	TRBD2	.	CASSWTRASGGLEQFF	TGCGCCAGCAGCTGGACTCGGGCTAGCGGGGGGCTGGAGCAGTTCTTC
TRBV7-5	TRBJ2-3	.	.	CARSLARGSGRDTQYF	TGTGCCAGAAGCTTAGCTCGGGGGTCTGGGCGTGATACGCAGTATTTT
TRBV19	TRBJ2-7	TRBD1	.	CASSLSGTGGLYEQYF	TGTGCCAGTAGTCTTTCCGGGACAGGGGGTCTTTACGAGCAGTACTTC
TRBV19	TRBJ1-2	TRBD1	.	CASSTPGGLGYTF	TGTGCCAGTAGTACCCCAGGGGGCCTTGGCTACACCTTC
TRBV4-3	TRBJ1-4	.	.	CASSRTWTSGLTEKLFF	TGCGCCAGCAGCCGCACTTGGACCTCCGGACTTACTGAAAAACTGTTTTTT
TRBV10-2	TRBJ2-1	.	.	CASSEFREGGEQFF	TGCGCCAGCAGTGAGTTCAGGGAAGGCGGAGAGCAGTTCTTC
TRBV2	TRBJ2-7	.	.	CATAVAVFSYEQYF	TGTGCCACCGCTGTGGCCGTTTTCTCCTACGAGCAGTACTTC
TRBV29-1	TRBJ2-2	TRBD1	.	CSVPGQASGSNTGELFF	TGCAGCGTTCCGGGACAGGCCTCCGGGTCGAACACCGGGGAGCTGTTTTTT
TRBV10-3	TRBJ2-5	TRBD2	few	CATGGGETQYF	TGTGCCACGGGAGGGGGAGAGACCCAGTACTTC
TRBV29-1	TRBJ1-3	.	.	CSVDGSSGNTIYF	TGCAGCGTTGACGGATCCTCTGGAAACACCATATATTTT
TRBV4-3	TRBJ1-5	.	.	CASSQDPRLGQPQHF	TGCGCCAGCAGCCAAGATCCCCGGCTGGGTCAGCCCCAGCATTTT
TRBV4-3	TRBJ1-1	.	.	CASSQMTENTEAFF	TGCGCCAGCAGCCAAATGACGGAGAACACTGAAGCTTTCTTT
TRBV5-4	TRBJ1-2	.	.	CASSLSGVNYGYTF	TGTGCCAGCAGCTTGAGTGGGGTTAACTATGGCTACACCTTC
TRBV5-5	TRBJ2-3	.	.	CASSPNNVGDTQYF	TGTGCCAGCAGCCCAAATAACGTAGGCGATACGCAGTATTTT
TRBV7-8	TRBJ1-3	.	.	CASSFSTDSGNTIYF	TGTGCCAGCAGCTTCTCGACGGACTCTGGAAACACCATATATTTT
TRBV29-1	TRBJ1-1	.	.	CSVEGGLNTEAFF	TGCAGCGTTGAAGGGGGGTTGAACACTGAAGCTTTCTTT
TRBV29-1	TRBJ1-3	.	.	CSVDEQAGNTIYF	TGCAGCGTTGACGAACAAGCTGGAAACACCATATATTTT
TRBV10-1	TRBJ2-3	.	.	CASSRDREDTQYF	TGCGCCAGCAGCCGGGACCGAGAGGATACGCAGTATTTT
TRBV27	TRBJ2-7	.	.	CASSLAYEQYF	TGTGCCAGCAGTTTAGCCTACGAGCAGTACTTC
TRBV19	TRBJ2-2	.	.	CASRVTGENTGELFF	TGTGCCAGTAGAGTGACAGGAGAGAACACCGGGGAGCTGTTTTTT
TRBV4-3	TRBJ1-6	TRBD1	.	CASRLTGAGAGSPLHF	TGCGCCAGCCGACTAACAGGGGCAGGGGCGGGTTCACCCCTCCACTTT
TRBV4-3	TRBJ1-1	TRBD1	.	CASSHRQGGNTEAFF	TGCGCCAGCAGCCACCGACAGGGAGGGAACACTGAAGCTTTCTTT
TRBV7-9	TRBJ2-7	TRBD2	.	CASSPRTSSPYEQYF	TGTGCCAGCAGCCCCCGGACTAGCAGTCCCTACGAGCAGTACTTC
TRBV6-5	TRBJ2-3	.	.	CASSRRTTSTDTQYF	TGTGCCAGCAGTCGTCGGACAACTAGCACAGATACGCAGTATTTT
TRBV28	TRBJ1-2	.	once	CASRPSGTYGYTF	TGTGCCAGCAGACCTTCAGGGACCTATGGCTACACCTTC
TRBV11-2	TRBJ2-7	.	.	CASSSLRDIYEQYF	TGTGCCAGCAGCTCCTTGCGGGACATCTACGAGCAGTACTTC
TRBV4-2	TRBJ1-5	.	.	CASSQERRTVVYQPQHF	TGTGCCAGCAGCCAAGAGAGGAGGACAGTCGTGTATCAGCCCCAGCATTTT
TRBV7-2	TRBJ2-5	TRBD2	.	CASSLASGRETQYF	TGTGCCAGCAGCTTAGCTAGCGGGAGAGAGACCCAGTACTTC
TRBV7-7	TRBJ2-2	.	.	CASSQDRDREAGELFF	TGTGCCAGCAGCCAGGACAGGGATCGGGAGGCCGGGGAGCTGTTTTTT
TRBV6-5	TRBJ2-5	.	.	CASSPHSRTQYF	TGTGCCAGCAGTCCTCATTCGCGCACCCAGTACTTC
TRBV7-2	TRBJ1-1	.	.	CASSALRAPRGTFF	TGTGCCAGCAGCGCTCTCCGGGCCCCCCGTGGAACTTTCTTT
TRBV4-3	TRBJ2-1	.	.	CASSRKGSYNEQFF	TGCGCCAGCAGCCGGAAGGGGTCCTACAATGAGCAGTTCTTC
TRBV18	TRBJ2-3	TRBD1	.	CASLKDRDEREYF	TGTGCCAGCTTAAAGGACAGGGATGAAAGGGAGTATTTT
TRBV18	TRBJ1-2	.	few	CASSPPNSYGYTF	TGTGCCAGCTCACCACCAAACAGTTATGGCTACACCTTC
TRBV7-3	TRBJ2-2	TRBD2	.	CASSLTGRANTGELFF	TGTGCCAGCAGCTTAACTGGGAGGGCGAACACCGGGGAGCTGTTTTTT
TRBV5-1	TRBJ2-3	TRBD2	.	CASRRTTSGPSTDTQYF	TGCGCCAGCCGTCGAACGACTAGCGGGCCCAGCACAGATACGCAGTATTTT
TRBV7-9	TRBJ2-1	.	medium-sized	CASSLAGGTDEQFF	TGTGCCAGCAGCTTAGCGGGGGGCACGGATGAGCAGTTCTTC
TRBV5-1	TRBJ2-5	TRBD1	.	CASSRQVGQGGETQYF	TGCGCCAGCAGCCGTCAGGTGGGACAGGGGGGAGAGACCCAGTACTTC
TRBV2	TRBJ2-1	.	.	CASSDWSGYNEQFF	TGTGCCAGCAGTGATTGGTCCGGTTACAATGAGCAGTTCTTC
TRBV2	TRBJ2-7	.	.	CASRHRDGNYEQYF	TGTGCCAGCAGACACCGGGACGGAAACTACGAGCAGTACTTC